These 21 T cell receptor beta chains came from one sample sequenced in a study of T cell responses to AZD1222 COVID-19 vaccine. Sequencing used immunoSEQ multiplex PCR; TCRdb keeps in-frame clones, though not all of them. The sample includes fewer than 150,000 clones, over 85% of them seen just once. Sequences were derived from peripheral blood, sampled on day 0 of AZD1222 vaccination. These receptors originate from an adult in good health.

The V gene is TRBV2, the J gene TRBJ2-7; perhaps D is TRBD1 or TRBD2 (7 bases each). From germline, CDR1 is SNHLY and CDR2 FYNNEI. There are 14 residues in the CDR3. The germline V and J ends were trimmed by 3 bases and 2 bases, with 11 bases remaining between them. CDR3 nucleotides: TGTGCCAGCAGTGAGCAGGGGGGGACCTACGAGCAGTACTTC. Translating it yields CASSEQGGTYEQYF.

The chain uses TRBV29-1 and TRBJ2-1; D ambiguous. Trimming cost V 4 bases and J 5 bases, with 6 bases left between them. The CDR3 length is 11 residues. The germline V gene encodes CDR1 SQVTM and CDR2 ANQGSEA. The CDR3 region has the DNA TGCAGCGTTGGCCAAAACAATGAGCAGTTCTTC. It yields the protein CSVGQNNEQFF.

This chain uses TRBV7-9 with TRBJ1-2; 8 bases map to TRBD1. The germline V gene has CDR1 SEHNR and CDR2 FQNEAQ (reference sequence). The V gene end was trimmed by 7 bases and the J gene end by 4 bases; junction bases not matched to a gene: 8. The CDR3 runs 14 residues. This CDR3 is CASNSGGAIYGYTF. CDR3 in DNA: TGTGCCAGCAACTCAGGGGGCGCTATCTATGGCTACACCTTC.

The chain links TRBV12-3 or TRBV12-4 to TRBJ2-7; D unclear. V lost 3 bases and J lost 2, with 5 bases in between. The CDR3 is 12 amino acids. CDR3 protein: CASSFQAYEQYF. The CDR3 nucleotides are TGTGCCAGCAGTTTCCAGGCCTACGAGCAGTACTTC.

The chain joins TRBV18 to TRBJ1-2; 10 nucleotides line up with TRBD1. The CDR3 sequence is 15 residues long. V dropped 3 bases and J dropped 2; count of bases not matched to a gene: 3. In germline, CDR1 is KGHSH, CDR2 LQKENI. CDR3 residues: CASSPTGGANYGYTF. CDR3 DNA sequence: TGTGCCAGCTCACCGACAGGGGGCGCAAACTATGGCTACACCTTC.

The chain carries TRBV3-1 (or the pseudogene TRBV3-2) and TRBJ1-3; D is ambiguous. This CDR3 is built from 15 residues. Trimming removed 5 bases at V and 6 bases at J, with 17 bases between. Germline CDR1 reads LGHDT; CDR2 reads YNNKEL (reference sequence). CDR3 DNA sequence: TGTGCCAGCAGCAGCGCTTGGGATTGGGAAAACACCATATATTTT. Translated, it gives CASSSAWDWENTIYF.

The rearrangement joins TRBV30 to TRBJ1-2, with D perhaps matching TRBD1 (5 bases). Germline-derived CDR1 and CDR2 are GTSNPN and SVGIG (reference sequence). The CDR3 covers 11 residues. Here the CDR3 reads CVGQGGYGYTF. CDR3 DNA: TGTGTAGGGCAGGGTGGCTATGGCTACACCTTC.

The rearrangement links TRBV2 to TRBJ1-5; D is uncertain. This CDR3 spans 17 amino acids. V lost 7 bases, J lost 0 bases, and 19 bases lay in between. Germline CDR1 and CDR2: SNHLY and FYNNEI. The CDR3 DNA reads TGTGCCAGCACCCTACTGTCCCAAGCTTATAGCAATCAGCCCCAGCATTTT. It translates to CASTLLSQAYSNQPQHF.

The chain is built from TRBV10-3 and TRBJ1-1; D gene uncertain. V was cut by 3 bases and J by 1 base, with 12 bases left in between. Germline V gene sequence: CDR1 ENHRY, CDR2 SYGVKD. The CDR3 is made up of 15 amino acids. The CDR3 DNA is TGTGCCATCAGTGACACGGGAACACAGAACACTGAAGCTTTCTTT. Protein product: CAISDTGTQNTEAFF.

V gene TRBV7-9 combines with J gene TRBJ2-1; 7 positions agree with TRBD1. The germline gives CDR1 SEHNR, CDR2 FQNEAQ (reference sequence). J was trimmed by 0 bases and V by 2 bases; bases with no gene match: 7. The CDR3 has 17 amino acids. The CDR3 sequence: CASSLLTGFSSYNEQFF. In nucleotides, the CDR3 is TGTGCCAGCAGCTTATTGACAGGGTTTAGCTCCTACAATGAGCAGTTCTTC. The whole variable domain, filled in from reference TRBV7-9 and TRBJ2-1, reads DTGVSQNPRHKITKRGQNVTFRCDPISEHNRLYWYRQTLGQGPEFLTYFQNEAQLEKSRLLSDRFSAERPKGSFSTLEIQRTEQGDSAMYLCASSLLTGFSSYNEQFFGPGTRLTVL.

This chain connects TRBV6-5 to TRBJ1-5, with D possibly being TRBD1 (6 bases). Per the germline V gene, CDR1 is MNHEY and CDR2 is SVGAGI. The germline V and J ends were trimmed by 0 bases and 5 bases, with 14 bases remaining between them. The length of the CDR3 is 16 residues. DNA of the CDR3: TGTGCCAGCAGTTACTCCTCAGGGGTAGGGGATCAGCCCCAGCATTTT. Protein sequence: CASSYSSGVGDQPQHF.

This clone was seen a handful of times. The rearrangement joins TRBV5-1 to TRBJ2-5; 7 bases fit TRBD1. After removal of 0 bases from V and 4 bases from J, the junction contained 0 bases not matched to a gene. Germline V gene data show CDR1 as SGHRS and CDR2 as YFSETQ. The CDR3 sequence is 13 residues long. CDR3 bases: TGCGCCAGCAGCTTGGAGGGGGCAGAGACCCAGTACTTC. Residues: CASSLEGAETQYF.

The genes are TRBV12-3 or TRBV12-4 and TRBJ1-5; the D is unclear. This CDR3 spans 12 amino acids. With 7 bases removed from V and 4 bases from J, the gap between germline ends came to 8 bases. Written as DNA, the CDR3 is TGTGCCAGCAACCTTGGGAATCAGCCCCAGCATTTT. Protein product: CASNLGNQPQHF.

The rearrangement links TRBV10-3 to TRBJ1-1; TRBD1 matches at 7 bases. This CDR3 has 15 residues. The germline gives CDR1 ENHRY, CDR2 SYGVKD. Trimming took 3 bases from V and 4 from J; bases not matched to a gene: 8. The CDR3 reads CAISERQGSFTEAFF. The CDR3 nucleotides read TGTGCCATCAGTGAACGACAGGGTTCCTTCACTGAAGCTTTCTTT.

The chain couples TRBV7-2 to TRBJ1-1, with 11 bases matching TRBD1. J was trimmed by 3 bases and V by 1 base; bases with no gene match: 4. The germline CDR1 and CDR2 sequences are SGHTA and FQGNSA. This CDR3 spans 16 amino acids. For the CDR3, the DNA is TGTGCCAGCAGCTTAGGGACAGGGGGCTCGTACACTGAAGCTTTCTTT. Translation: CASSLGTGGSYTEAFF. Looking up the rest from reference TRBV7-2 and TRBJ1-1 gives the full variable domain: GAGVSQSPSNKVTEKGKDVELRCDPISGHTALYWYRQSLGQGLEFLIYFQGNSAPDKSGLPSDRFSAERTGGSVSTLTIQRTQQEDSAVYLCASSLGTGGSYTEAFFGQGTRLTVV.

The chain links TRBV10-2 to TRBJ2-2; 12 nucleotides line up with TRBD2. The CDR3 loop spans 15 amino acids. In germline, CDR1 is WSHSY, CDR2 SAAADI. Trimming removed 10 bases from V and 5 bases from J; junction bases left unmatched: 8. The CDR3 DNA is TGCGCCACCACCTCCCTAGCGGGGGGGACCGGGGAGCTGTTTTTT. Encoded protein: CATTSLAGGTGELFF.

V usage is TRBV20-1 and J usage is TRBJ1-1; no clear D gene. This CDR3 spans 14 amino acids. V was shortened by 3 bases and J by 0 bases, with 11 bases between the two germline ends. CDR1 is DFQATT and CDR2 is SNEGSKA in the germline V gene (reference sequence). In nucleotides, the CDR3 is TGCAGTGCTAGTTTCGGTCAGTTGAACACTGAAGCTTTCTTT. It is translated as CSASFGQLNTEAFF.

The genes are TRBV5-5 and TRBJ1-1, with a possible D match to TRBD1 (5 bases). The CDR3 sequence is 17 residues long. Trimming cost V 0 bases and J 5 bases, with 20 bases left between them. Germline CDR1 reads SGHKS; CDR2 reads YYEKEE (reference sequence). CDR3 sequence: CASSLVGAVGEETEAFF. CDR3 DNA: TGTGCCAGCAGCTTGGTCGGGGCAGTCGGCGAGGAGACTGAAGCTTTCTTT.

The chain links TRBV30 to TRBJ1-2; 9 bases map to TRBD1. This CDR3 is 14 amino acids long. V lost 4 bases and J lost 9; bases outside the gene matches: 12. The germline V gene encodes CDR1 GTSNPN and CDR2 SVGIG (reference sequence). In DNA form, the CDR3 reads TGTGCCTGGATTCCAGACCGGGGACAGGGTAGCTACACCTTC. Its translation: CAWIPDRGQGSYTF.

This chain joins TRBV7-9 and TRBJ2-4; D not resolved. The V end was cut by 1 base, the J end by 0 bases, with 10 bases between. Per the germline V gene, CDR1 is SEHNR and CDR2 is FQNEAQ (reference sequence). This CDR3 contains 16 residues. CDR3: CASSLGNGLAKNIQYF. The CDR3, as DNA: TGTGCCAGCAGCTTAGGAAACGGCCTAGCCAAAAACATTCAGTACTTC.

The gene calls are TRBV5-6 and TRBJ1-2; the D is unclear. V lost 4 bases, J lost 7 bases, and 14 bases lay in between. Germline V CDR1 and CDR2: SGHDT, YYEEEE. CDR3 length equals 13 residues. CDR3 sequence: CASSRDEGGGYTF. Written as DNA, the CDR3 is TGTGCCAGCAGCCGTGATGAGGGCGGTGGCTACACCTTC.